Each of the 23 T cell receptor beta chains below was sequenced from the same sample in a study of T cell responses to AZD1222 COVID-19 vaccine. The repertoire was sequenced with immunoSEQ multiplex PCR; TCRdb's copy has only in-frame clones and lacks some. Of roughly 35,000 clones listed, around 78% are singletons. This specimen consisted of peripheral blood, obtained 28 days after the second AZD1222 dose. These receptors were taken from an adult who received the AZD1222 COVID-19 vaccine.

The chain is built from TRBV19 and TRBJ1-5; D is unresolved. CDR1 LNHDA and CDR2 SQIVND come from the germline V gene (reference sequence). Trimming left V 5 bases short and J 3 bases short, with 8 bases between. The CDR3 loop spans 13 amino acids. The CDR3 DNA is TGTGCCAGTAGTTATGTCCTCAATCAGCCCCAGCATTTT. This codes for CASSYVLNQPQHF.

In its sample, this clone was seen a few times. V gene TRBV4-3 combines with J gene TRBJ2-1; 9 nucleotides line up with TRBD2. CDR3 length equals 15 residues. Germline lookup yields CDR1 LGHNA and CDR2 YSLEER. Losses at the gene ends were 2 bases for V and 3 bases for J; bases not matched to a gene: 2. As DNA, the CDR3 is TGCGCCAGCAGCCAAAGGACTAGCGACTACAATGAGCAGTTCTTC. Its protein is CASSQRTSDYNEQFF.

The gene calls are TRBV7-9 and TRBJ2-5, with 7 positions matching TRBD1. The CDR3 spans 14 residues. V lost 1 base, J lost 1 base, and 0 bases stayed unmatched. Germline lookup yields CDR1 SEHNR and CDR2 FQNEAQ (reference sequence). CDR3 coding DNA: TGTGCCAGCAGCTTAGGACAGGGCCAAGAGACCCAGTACTTC. This sequence encodes CASSLGQGQETQYF. Using reference TRBV7-9 and TRBJ2-5 for the parts outside the CDR3, the full variable domain is DTGVSQNPRHKITKRGQNVTFRCDPISEHNRLYWYRQTLGQGPEFLTYFQNEAQLEKSRLLSDRFSAERPKGSFSTLEIQRTEQGDSAMYLCASSLGQGQETQYFGPGTRLLVL.

This chain uses TRBV24-1 with TRBJ2-3, with D maybe TRBD2 (6 bases). The CDR3 is made up of 15 amino acids. Per the germline V gene, CDR1 is KGHDR and CDR2 is SFDVKD. Trimming removed 7 bases at V and 5 bases at J, with 18 bases between. The CDR3 DNA reads as TGTGCCACCAGCGATGGGGCTAGCGACGGAGATACGCAGTATTTT. It codes for CATSDGASDGDTQYF.

The genes are TRBV5-6 and TRBJ2-3; maybe TRBD1 (6 bases). This CDR3 comprises 15 residues. Germline V gives CDR1 SGHDT, CDR2 YYEEEE. With 0 bases removed from V and 4 bases from J, the gap between germline ends came to 12 bases. The DNA of the CDR3 is TGTGCCAGCAGCTTGGAGCAGGGGTGGTCAGATACGCAGTATTTT. Translating gives CASSLEQGWSDTQYF.

The CDR3 loop reads CASTHRADQPQHF. Here the CDR3 DNA reads TGTGCCAGTACACACAGGGCGGATCAGCCCCAGCATTTT. The chain employs TRBV19 and TRBJ1-5; D perhaps matches TRBD1 (6 bases). Germline CDR1 reads LNHDA; CDR2 reads SQIVND (reference sequence). The CDR3 extends over 13 amino acids. Deletions cut 7 bases from V and 5 bases from J, with 12 bases between.

The chain carries TRBV7-2 and TRBJ2-1, with 10 positions matching TRBD2. Germline lookup yields CDR1 SGHTA and CDR2 FQGNSA. V trimming: 1 base; J trimming: 7 bases; junction bases outside the gene matches: 4. This CDR3 comprises 15 residues. The CDR3 sequence: CASSLVGLAFNEQFF. The CDR3 region has the DNA TGTGCCAGCAGCTTAGTGGGACTAGCGTTTAATGAGCAGTTCTTC.

In its sample, this clone was seen once. The chain joins TRBV19 to TRBJ1-1; 7 bases align to TRBD1. Germline assignment: CDR1 LNHDA and CDR2 SQIVND (reference sequence). This CDR3 spans 13 amino acids. The V segment lost 6 bases and the J segment 5 bases; nucleotides outside the gene matches: 6. Here the CDR3 reads CASRNRGRTEAFF. The DNA for the CDR3 is TGTGCCAGTAGGAACAGGGGACGGACTGAAGCTTTCTTT.

This clone showed up just a few times. The V and J genes are TRBV29-1 and TRBJ1-2; perhaps TRBD1 as D (5 bases). The CDR3 is 11 residues long. The V end was cut by 7 bases, the J end by 2 bases, with 8 bases between. The V gene's germline CDR1 is SQVTM and CDR2 ANQGSEA. CDR3 nucleotide sequence: TGCAGCGCCGGGGACAACTATGGCTACACCTTC. Encoded protein: CSAGDNYGYTF.

The CDR3 reads CASSRKSEANYGYTF. CDR3 in DNA: TGTGCCAGTAGTCGAAAGAGTGAAGCTAACTATGGCTACACCTTC. V gene TRBV19 combines with J gene TRBJ1-2, with no clear D. The CDR3 runs to 15 residues. From germline, CDR1 is LNHDA and CDR2 SQIVND (reference sequence). Trimming shortened V by 5 bases and J by 0 bases, and 13 bases separated the two germline ends. The complete variable domain, with remaining parts taken from reference TRBV19 and TRBJ1-2, reads DGGITQSPKYLFRKEGQNVTLSCEQNLNHDAMYWYRQDPGQGLRLIYYSQIVNDFQKGDIAEGYSVSREKKESFPLTVTSAQKNPTAFYLCASSRKSEANYGYTFGSGTRLTVV.

The V call is TRBV7-8, the J call TRBJ2-1; D unclear. Trimming took off 5 bases at V and 0 bases at J, with 11 bases between the two ends. CDR1 and CDR2 from the germline V gene are SGHVS and FQNEAQ. The CDR3 length is 15 residues. This CDR3 reads CASSSGGSSYNEQFF. In DNA, the CDR3 is TGTGCCAGCAGCAGTGGCGGCAGCTCCTACAATGAGCAGTTCTTC. Variable domain in full (rest from reference TRBV7-8 and TRBJ2-1): GAGVSQSPRYKVAKRGQDVALRCDPISGHVSLFWYQQALGQGPEFLTYFQNEAQLDKSGLPSDRFFAERPEGSVSTLKIQRTQQEDSAVYLCASSSGGSSYNEQFFGPGTRLTVL.

This clone was detected only a few times. The CDR3, as DNA: TGTGCCAGCTCACCACATCCGTCGTCGGTCACCGGGGAGCTGTTTTTT. This encodes CASSPHPSSVTGELFF. V usage is TRBV18 and J usage is TRBJ2-2; D uncertain. V was shortened by 1 base and J by 4 bases, with 13 bases between the two germline ends. The CDR3 length is 16 residues. Looked up from germline, CDR1 is KGHSH and CDR2 is LQKENI.

The chain has TRBV29-1 and TRBJ2-3; 8 nucleotides match TRBD1. Germline V gene data show CDR1 as SQVTM and CDR2 as ANQGSEA. V lost 1 base and J lost 0; bases outside the gene matches: 3. The CDR3 is made up of 15 amino acids. This CDR3 is CSVEGQGASTDTQYF. In nucleotides, the CDR3 is TGCAGCGTTGAAGGGCAGGGGGCTAGCACAGATACGCAGTATTTT.

V usage is TRBV7-8 and J usage is TRBJ1-6; no definite D call. This CDR3 spans 15 amino acids. V lost 5 bases and J 7 bases, leaving 15 bases between the germline ends. Germline assignment: CDR1 SGHVS and CDR2 FQNEAQ. The CDR3 nucleotides are TGTGCCAGCAGCCGCGATCGGGGAGGAAATTCACCCCTCCACTTT. Translating it yields CASSRDRGGNSPLHF.

The chain has TRBV7-9 and TRBJ1-6; D gene unclear. The CDR3 spans 15 residues. Trimming pared 2 bases from V and 7 bases from J, leaving 12 bases between. Germline assignment: CDR1 SEHNR and CDR2 FQNEAQ (reference sequence). Here the CDR3 DNA reads TGTGCCAGCAGCTTAACACTCCGAGGGAATTCACCCCTCCACTTT. As protein: CASSLTLRGNSPLHF.

The chain is built from TRBV6-6 and TRBJ1-6; TRBD1 matches 8 bases. Per germline, CDR1 MNHNY and CDR2 SVGAGI (reference sequence). J lost 6 bases, V lost 4 bases, and 8 bases had no gene match. The CDR3 spans 16 residues. CDR3 in DNA: TGTGCCAGCAGTTTCGCGCTCCAGGGGGCTAATTCACCCCTCCACTTT. Amino acids: CASSFALQGANSPLHF.

V and J are TRBV4-2 and TRBJ1-5; no definite D call. V was clipped by 2 bases and J by 2 bases, with 13 bases between them. Germline CDR1 is LGHNA and CDR2 is YNFKEQ. This CDR3 spans 16 amino acids. The CDR3 here is CASSQSRAGGNQPQHF. The CDR3 DNA reads TGTGCCAGCAGCCAATCCCGAGCGGGCGGCAATCAGCCCCAGCATTTT.

In this sample, this clone turned up once. The chain links TRBV7-9 to TRBJ2-5; TRBD2 agrees at 8 bases. Germline-derived CDR1 and CDR2 are SEHNR and FQNEAQ (reference sequence). This CDR3 contains 14 residues. V shed 5 bases, J shed 3 bases, and the junction held 5 bases outside the gene matches. CDR3 nucleotide sequence: TGTGCCAGCAGCCCAGGACTAGCAGAAGAGACCCAGTACTTC. Protein: CASSPGLAEETQYF.

V usage is TRBV7-2 and J usage is TRBJ1-1, with D possibly TRBD1 on 5 matching bases. The V and J ends lost 1 base and 5 bases respectively, with 14 bases between them. The CDR3 covers 15 residues. Per the germline V gene, CDR1 is SGHTA and CDR2 is FQGNSA. The CDR3 sequence is CASSLGGIGGTEAFF. The CDR3 nucleotides are TGTGCCAGCAGCTTAGGGGGCATCGGCGGGACTGAAGCTTTCTTT.

The V call is TRBV18, the J call TRBJ2-1; 12 nucleotides line up with TRBD2. Trimming cost V 0 bases and J 5 bases; bases outside gene matches: 8. This CDR3 has 18 residues. The germline V gene encodes CDR1 KGHSH and CDR2 LQKENI. Written as DNA, the CDR3 is TGTGCCAGCTCACCACCGGTGACTAGCGGGAGATCCCACAATGAGCAGTTCTTC. Translation gives CASSPPVTSGRSHNEQFF.

The chain recombines TRBV27 with TRBJ2-7, with TRBD2 identical over 8 bases. The ends lost 4 bases at V and 1 base at J; junction bases unmatched: 6. The CDR3 contains 15 residues. Germline assignment: CDR1 MNHEY and CDR2 SMNVEV (reference sequence). The CDR3 is CASSYGGGSSYEQYF. The CDR3 DNA follows: TGTGCCAGCAGTTACGGGGGGGGTTCGTCCTACGAGCAGTACTTC.

V gene TRBV6-5 combines with J gene TRBJ1-3, with D unclear. Trimming pared 4 bases from V and 3 bases from J, leaving 10 bases between. The CDR3 has 14 residues. Germline CDR1 reads MNHEY; CDR2 reads SVGAGI. CDR3 coding DNA: TGTGCCAGCAGTTTAGGCGGAAATGGAAACACCATATATTTT. Its protein is CASSLGGNGNTIYF.

The chain is built from TRBV7-8 and TRBJ1-1, with a tentative D call TRBD1 (6 bases). CDR3 length equals 15 residues. Trimming left V 2 bases short and J 10 bases short, with 20 bases between. Germline CDR1 SGHVS, CDR2 FQNEAQ. CDR3 region: CASSLPPPQGLGAFF. For the CDR3, the DNA is TGTGCCAGCAGCTTACCTCCACCTCAGGGGCTTGGAGCTTTCTTT.